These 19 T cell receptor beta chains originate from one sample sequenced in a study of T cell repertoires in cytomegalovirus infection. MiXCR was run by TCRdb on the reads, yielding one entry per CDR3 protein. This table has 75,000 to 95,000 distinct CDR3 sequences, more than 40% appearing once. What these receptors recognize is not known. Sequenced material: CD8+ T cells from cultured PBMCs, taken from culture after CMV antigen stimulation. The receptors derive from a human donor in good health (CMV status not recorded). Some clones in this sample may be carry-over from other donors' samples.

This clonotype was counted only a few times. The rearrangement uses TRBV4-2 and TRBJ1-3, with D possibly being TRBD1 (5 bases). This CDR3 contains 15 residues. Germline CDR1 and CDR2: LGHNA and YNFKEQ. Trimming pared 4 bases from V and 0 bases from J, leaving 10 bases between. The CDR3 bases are TGTGCCAGCAGCCCAGGAGGGGACTCTGGAAACACCATATATTTT. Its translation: CASSPGGDSGNTIYF.

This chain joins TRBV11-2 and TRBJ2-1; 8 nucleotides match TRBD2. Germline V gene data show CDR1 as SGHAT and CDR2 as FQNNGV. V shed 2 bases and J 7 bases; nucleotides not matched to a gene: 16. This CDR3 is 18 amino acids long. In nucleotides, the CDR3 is TGTGCCAGCAGCTTACGAAATACCCTAGCGGGCCTTTGGAATGAGCAGTTCTTC. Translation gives CASSLRNTLAGLWNEQFF.

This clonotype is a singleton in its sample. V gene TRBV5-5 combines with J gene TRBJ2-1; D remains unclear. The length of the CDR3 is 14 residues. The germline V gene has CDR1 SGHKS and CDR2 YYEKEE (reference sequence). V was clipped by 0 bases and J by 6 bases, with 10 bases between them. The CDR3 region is CASSLVDGPNEQFF. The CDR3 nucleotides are TGTGCCAGCAGCTTGGTGGACGGCCCCAATGAGCAGTTCTTC.

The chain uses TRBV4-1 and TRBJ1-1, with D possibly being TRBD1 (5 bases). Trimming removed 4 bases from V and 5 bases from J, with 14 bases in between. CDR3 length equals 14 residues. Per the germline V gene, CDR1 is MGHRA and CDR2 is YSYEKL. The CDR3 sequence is CASSPGGGWTEAFF. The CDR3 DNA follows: TGCGCCAGCAGCCCCGGCGGGGGATGGACTGAAGCTTTCTTT.

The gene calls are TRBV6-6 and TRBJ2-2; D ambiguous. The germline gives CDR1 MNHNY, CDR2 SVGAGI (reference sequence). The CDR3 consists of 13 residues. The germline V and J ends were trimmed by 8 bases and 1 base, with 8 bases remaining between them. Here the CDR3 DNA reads TGTGCCAGCGAGGACGGGAACACCGGGGAGCTGTTTTTT. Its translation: CASEDGNTGELFF.

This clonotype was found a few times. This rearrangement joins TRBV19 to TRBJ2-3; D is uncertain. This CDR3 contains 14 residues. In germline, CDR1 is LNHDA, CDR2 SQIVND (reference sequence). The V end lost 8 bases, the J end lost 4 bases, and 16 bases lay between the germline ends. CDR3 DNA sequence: TGTGCCAGTCGTGTAGTTATCAAGGCAGATACGCAGTATTTT. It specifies CASRVVIKADTQYF. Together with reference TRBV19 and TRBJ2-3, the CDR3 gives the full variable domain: DGGITQSPKYLFRKEGQNVTLSCEQNLNHDAMYWYRQDPGQGLRLIYYSQIVNDFQKGDIAEGYSVSREKKESFPLTVTSAQKNPTAFYLCASRVVIKADTQYFGPGTRLTVL.

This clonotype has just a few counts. In DNA, the CDR3 is TGTGCCAGCAGCTTAGCGGTTAGTCTCTCCTACAATGAGCAGTTCTTC. It specifies CASSLAVSLSYNEQFF. The chain is built from TRBV11-2 and TRBJ2-1; D is undetermined. The length of the CDR3 is 16 residues. Germline V gives CDR1 SGHAT, CDR2 FQNNGV. Between the trimmed V and J ends, which lost 1 base and 0 bases, there was a span of 10 bases.

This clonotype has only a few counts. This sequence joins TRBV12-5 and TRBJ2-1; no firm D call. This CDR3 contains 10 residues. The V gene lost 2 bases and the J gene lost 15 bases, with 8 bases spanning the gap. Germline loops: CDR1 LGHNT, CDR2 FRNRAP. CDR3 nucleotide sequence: TGTGCTAGTGGTTTGCCCCGTCCGTTCTTC. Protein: CASGLPRPFF.

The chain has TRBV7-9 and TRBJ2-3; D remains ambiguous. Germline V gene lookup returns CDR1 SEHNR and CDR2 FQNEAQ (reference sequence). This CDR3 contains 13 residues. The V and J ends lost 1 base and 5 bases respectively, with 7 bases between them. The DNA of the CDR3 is TGTGCCAGCAGCTTAGATGTTCGAGATACGCAGTATTTT. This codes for CASSLDVRDTQYF.

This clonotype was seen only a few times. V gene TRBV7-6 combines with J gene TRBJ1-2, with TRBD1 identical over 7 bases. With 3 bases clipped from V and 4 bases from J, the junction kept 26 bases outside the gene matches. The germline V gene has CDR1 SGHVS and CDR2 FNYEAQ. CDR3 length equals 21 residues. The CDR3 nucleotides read TGTGCCAGCAGCTTTGTAAGAGCGTCCATATCGACAGGGCGGGATGCCTATGGCTACACCTTC. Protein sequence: CASSFVRASISTGRDAYGYTF.

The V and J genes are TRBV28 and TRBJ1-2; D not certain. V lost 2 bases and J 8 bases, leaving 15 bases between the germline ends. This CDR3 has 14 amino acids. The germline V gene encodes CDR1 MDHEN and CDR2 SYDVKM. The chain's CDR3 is CASSLTEGAGGYTF. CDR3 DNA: TGTGCCAGCAGTTTAACAGAGGGCGCGGGCGGCTACACCTTC.

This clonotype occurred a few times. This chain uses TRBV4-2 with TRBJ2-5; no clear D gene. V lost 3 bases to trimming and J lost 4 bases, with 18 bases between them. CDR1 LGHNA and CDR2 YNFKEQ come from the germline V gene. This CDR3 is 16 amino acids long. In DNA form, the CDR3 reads TGTGCCAGCAGCCACCAGTATCGCGGCCTCGCAGAGACCCAGTACTTC. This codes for CASSHQYRGLAETQYF.

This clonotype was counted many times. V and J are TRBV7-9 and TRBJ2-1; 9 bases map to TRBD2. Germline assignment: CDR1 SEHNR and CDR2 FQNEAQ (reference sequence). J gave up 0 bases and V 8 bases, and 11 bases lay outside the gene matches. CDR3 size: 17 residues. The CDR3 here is CASARSGGLSSYNEQFF. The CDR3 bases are TGTGCCAGCGCCAGGAGCGGGGGGCTTAGCTCCTACAATGAGCAGTTCTTC.

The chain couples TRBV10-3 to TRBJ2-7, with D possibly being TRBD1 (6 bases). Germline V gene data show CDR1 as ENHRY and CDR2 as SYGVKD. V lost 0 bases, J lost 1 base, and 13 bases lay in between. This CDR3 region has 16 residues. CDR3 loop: CAISESQGTGSYEQYF. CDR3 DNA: TGTGCCATCAGTGAGTCCCAGGGGACGGGATCCTACGAGCAGTACTTC.

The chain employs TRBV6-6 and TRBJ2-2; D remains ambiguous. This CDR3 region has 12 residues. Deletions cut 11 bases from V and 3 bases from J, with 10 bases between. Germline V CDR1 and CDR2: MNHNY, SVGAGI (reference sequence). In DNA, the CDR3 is TGTGCCTCGGCGAAGGACACCGGGGAGCTGTTTTTT. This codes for CASAKDTGELFF.

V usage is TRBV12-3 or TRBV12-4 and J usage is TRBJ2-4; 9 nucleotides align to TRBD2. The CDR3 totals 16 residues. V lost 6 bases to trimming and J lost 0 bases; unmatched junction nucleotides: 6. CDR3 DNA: TGTGCCAGCAGACCTCTAGCGGGGTTAGCCAAAAACATTCAGTACTTC. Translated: CASRPLAGLAKNIQYF.

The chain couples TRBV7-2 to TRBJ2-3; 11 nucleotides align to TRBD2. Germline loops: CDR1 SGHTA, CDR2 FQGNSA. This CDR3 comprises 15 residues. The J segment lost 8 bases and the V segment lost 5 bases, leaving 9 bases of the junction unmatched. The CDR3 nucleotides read TGTGCCAGCAGCCAAGTAGCGGGGGGGCCTGTTACGCAGTATTTT. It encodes CASSQVAGGPVTQYF.

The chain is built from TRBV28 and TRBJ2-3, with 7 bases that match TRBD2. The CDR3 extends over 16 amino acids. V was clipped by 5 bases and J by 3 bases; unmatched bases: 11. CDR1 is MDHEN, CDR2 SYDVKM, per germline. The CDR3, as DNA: TGTGCCAGCAGTCCACGGGGCGGGAGCGGAACAGATACGCAGTATTTT. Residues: CASSPRGGSGTDTQYF.

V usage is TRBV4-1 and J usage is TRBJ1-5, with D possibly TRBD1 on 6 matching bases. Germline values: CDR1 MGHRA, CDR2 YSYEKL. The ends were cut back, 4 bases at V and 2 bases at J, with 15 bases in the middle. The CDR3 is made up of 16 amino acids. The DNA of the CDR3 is TGCGCCAGCAGCCCAGGGGCCACAGCCCGCAATCAGCCCCAGCATTTT. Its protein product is CASSPGATARNQPQHF.